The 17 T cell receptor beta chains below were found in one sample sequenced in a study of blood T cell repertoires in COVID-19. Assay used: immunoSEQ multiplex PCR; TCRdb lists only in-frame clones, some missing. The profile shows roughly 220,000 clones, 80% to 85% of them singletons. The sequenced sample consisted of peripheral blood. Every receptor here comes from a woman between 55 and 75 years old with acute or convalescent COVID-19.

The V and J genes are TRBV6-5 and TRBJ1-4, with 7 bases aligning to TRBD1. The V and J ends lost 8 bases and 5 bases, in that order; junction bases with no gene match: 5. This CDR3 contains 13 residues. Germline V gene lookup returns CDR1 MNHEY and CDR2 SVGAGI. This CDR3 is CASYRGGNEKLFF. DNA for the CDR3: TGTGCCAGCTACAGGGGCGGGAATGAAAAACTGTTTTTT.

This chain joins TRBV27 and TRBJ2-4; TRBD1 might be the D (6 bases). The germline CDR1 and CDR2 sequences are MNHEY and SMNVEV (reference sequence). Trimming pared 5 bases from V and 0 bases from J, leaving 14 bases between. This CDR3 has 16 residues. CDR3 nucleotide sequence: TGTGCCAGCAGTGGAACAGGGAACCTAGCCAAAAACATTCAGTACTTC. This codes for CASSGTGNLAKNIQYF.

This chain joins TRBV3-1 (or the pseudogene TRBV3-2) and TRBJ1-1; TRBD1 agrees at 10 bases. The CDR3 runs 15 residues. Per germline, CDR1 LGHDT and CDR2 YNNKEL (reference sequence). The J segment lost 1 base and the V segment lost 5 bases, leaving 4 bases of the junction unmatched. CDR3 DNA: TGTGCCAGCAGCAACGGACAGGGGGGGAACACTGAAGCTTTCTTT. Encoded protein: CASSNGQGGNTEAFF.

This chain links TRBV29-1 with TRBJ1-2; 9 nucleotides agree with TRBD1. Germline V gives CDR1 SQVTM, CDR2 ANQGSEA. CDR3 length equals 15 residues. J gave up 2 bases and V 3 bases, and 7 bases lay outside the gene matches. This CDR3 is CSVEGGQGMNYGYTF. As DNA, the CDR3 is TGCAGCGTTGAGGGGGGACAGGGTATGAACTATGGCTACACCTTC. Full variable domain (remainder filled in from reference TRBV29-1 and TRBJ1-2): SAVISQKPSRDICQRGTSLTIQCQVDSQVTMMFWYRQQPGQSLTLIATANQGSEATYESGFVIDKFPISRPNLTFSTLTVSNMSPEDSSIYLCSVEGGQGMNYGYTFGSGTRLTVV.

The CDR3 DNA sequence: TGCGCCAGCAGCTTGTACGAAGGACAGGGTTCCTACGAGCAGTACTTC. Its protein product is CASSLYEGQGSYEQYF. The chain couples TRBV5-1 to TRBJ2-7; 8 bases fit TRBD1. Looked up from germline, CDR1 is SGHRS and CDR2 is YFSETQ. This CDR3 spans 16 amino acids. Unmatched junction bases numbered 7, after V lost 1 base and J lost 1 base.

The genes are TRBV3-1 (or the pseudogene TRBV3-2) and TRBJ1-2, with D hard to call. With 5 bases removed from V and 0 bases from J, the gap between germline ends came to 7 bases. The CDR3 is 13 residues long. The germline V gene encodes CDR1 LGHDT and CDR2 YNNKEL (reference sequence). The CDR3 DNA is TGTGCCAGCAGCTCGAGTACTAACTATGGCTACACCTTC. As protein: CASSSSTNYGYTF.

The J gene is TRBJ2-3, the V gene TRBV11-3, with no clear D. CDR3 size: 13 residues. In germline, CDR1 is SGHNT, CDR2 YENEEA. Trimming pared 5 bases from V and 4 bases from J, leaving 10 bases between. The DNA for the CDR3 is TGTGCCAGCAGCCCCAGCGAGGCAGATACGCAGTATTTT. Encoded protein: CASSPSEADTQYF.

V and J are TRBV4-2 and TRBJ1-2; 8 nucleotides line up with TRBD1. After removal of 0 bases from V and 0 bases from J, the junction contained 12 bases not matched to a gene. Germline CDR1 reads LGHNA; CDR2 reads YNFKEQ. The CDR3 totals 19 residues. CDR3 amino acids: CASSQEISGQGASNYGYTF. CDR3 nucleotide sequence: TGTGCCAGCAGCCAAGAAATATCGGGCCAGGGGGCCTCTAACTATGGCTACACCTTC.

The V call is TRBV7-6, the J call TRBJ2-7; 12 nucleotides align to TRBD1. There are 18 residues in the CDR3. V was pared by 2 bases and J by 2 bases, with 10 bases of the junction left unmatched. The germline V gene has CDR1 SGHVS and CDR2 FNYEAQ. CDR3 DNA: TGTGCCAGCAGCTTAAACCCCGGGGGACAGGGGGCCCCCTACGAGCAGTACTTC. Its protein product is CASSLNPGGQGAPYEQYF. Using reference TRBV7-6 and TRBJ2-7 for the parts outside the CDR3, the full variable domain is GAGVSQSPRYKVTKRGQDVALRCDPISGHVSLYWYRQALGQGPEFLTYFNYEAQQDKSGLPNDRFSAERPEGSISTLTIQRTEQRDSAMYRCASSLNPGGQGAPYEQYFGPGTRLTVT.

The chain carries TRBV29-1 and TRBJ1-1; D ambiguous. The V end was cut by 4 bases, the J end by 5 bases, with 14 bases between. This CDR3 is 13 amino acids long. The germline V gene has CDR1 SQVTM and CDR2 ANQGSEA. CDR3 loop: CSVVPDGKTEAFF. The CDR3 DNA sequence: TGCAGCGTTGTCCCAGACGGGAAAACTGAAGCTTTCTTT.

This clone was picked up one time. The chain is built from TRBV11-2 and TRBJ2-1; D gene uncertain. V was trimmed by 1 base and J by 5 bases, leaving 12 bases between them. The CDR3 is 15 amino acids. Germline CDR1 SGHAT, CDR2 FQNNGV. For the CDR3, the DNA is TGTGCCAGCAGCTTAGTCCAAGGCCGGGACAATGAGCAGTTCTTC. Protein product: CASSLVQGRDNEQFF.

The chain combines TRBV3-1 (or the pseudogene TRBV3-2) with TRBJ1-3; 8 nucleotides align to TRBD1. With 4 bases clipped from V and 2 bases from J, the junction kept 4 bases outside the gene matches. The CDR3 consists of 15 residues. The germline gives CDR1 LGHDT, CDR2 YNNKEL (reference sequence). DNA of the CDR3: TGTGCCAGCAGCCCCAGGGGGCAGGCTGGAAACACCATATATTTT. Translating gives CASSPRGQAGNTIYF.

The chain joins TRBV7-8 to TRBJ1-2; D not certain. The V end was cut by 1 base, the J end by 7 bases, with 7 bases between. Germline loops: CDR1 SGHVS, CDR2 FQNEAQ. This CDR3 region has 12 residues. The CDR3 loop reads CASSLGHGGYTF. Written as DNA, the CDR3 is TGTGCCAGCAGCTTAGGTCACGGTGGCTACACCTTC. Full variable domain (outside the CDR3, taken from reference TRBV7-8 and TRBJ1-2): GAGVSQSPRYKVAKRGQDVALRCDPISGHVSLFWYQQALGQGPEFLTYFQNEAQLDKSGLPSDRFFAERPEGSVSTLKIQRTQQEDSAVYLCASSLGHGGYTFGSGTRLTVV.

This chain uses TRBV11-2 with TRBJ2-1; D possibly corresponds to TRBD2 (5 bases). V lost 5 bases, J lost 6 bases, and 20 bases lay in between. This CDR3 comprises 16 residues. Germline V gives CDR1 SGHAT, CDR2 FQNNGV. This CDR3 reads CASSQPLGRGPNEQFF. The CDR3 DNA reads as TGTGCCAGCAGCCAGCCCTTAGGACGGGGTCCCAATGAGCAGTTCTTC.

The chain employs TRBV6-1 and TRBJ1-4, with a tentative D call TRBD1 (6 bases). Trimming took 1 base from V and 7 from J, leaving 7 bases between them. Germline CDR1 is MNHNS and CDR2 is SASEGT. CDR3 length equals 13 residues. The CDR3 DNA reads TGTGCCAGCAGTGAAGTACAGGGTGAAAAACTGTTTTTT. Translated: CASSEVQGEKLFF.

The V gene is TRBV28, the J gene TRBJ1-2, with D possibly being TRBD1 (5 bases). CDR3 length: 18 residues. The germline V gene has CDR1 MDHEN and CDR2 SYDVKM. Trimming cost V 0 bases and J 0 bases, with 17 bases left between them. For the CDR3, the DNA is TGTGCCAGCAGTTTATGGGGGGGAGGATCAGGAACTAACTATGGCTACACCTTC. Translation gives CASSLWGGGSGTNYGYTF.

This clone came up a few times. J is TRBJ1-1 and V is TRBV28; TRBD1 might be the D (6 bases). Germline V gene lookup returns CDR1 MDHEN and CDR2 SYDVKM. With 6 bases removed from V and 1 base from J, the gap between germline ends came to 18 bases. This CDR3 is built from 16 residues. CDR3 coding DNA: TGTGCCAGCAGGGGGATAGGGGGTGCGACGAACACTGAAGCTTTCTTT. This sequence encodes CASRGIGGATNTEAFF.